This paragraph reports one TCR beta chain. This clonotype has only a few counts. Its cognate antigen has yet to be identified. Nothing much larger sits one base from this clone, and base qualities are not available. Between the V and J ends, shortened by 3 bases and 0 bases respectively, the junction contains 11 bases. Via the germline V gene, CDR1 is SGHTA and CDR2 FQGNSA. The CDR3 covers 16 residues, taking in both the cysteine and the phenylalanine. The DNA shown is the 48-base CDR3, in frame from base 1. This sample is drawn from a study of response to subunit inactivated influenza vaccine (dated by TCRdb to 2016 to 2019). In the study overall: To follow how T cells responded to a trivalent subunit inactivated influenza vaccine, the researchers relied on deep quantitative profiling of the T cell receptor repertoire.

The library was prepared using RT-PCR. Sequencer: Illumina HiSeq 2500. The public reads were run again by TCRdb, first through fastp at Q25 and then through MiXCR, and only productive beta chains were kept. Rows are unified per CDR3 protein, each entry keeping the most common DNA and genes. The sample yields hundreds of thousands of distinct CDR3 sequences; about a sixth were counted once. Jointly, the top ten make up under 14% of the sample. What the research found in general, with its limitations: The authors suggested that each seasonal influenza vaccination may recruit only a limited number of new T cells.

Recombination joined TRBV7-2 with TRBJ2-2, with no D gene named confidently. The receptor's source is a man aged 50-59 years who received an inactivated influenza vaccine. Donor details come from another sample of the same person, matched by shared clones. Sequenced material: PBMCs from blood, taken roughly 13 days after vaccination. DNA sequence: TGTGCCAGCAGCTTCGCCGGACCCCCGAACACCGGGGAGCTGTTTTTT. Its protein reads: CASSFAGPPNTGELFF.